The T cell receptor (beta chain) under discussion was sequenced for a study of human CD8 memory T cell subsets. Study-wide results and caveats: Stem-like memory and precursor exhausted T cells, unlike effector memory cells, were similarly highly diverse.

Libraries of TCR beta chains were produced by 5' RACE (UMI-labeled). TCRdb reprocessed the 5' RACE reads and stores each CDR3 protein as one record, lacking DNA. The listing records approximately 6,200 distinct CDR3 sequences. Progenitor exhausted-like CD8+ memory cells (TPEX) were CCR7+ PD-1+ TIGIT+. Germline CDR1 SQVTM, CDR2 ANQGSEA. The CDR3 covers 14 residues. Comments on this clonotype: Its antigen is unknown.

Sequencing was performed on CD8+ T cells from PBMCs. The J gene is TRBJ1-1, the V gene TRBV29-1; the TRBD1 assignment by TCRdb is unverifiable without DNA. This TCR was recovered from a human donor in good health. The CDR3 sequence is CSVITGGGGTEAFF.